A single sample is the source of the 8 T cell receptor beta chains below, sequenced in a study of long-term antiretroviral therapy in people with HIV. Investigators performed immunoSEQ version v3.0 at survey level. Assay used: immunoSEQ multiplex PCR; TCRdb lists only in-frame clones, some missing. The sample holds tens of thousands of clones, about 88% seen once. Sequences were derived from unsorted PBMCs, sampled 2.8 years before starting antiretroviral therapy. The receptors here all came from a woman aged 25 to 45 with HIV.

This rearrangement joins TRBV14 to TRBJ2-1; a weak D match, TRBD1 (6 bases). In germline, CDR1 is SGHDN, CDR2 FVKESK. The CDR3 loop spans 11 amino acids. V lost 6 bases and J 9 bases, leaving 9 bases between the germline ends. Here the CDR3 DNA reads TGTGCCAGCAGACAGGGAAGTGAGCAGTTCTTC. Residues: CASRQGSEQFF.

Here the CDR3 reads CASRQTGQGNLGAFF. CDR3 nucleotide sequence: TGTGCCAGCAGACAGACCGGACAGGGAAATTTAGGGGCTTTCTTT. The chain recombines TRBV6-5 with TRBJ1-1, with 8 bases aligning to TRBD1. Per germline, CDR1 MNHEY and CDR2 SVGAGI. The CDR3 extends over 15 amino acids. V dropped 6 bases and J dropped 11; count of bases not matched to a gene: 17.

V and J are TRBV2 and TRBJ1-1; D possibly corresponds to TRBD1 (5 bases). The CDR3 is made up of 10 amino acids. The germline V gene has CDR1 SNHLY and CDR2 FYNNEI. V lost 8 bases to trimming and J lost 8 bases, with 9 bases between them. The CDR3 sequence is CASYAGEAFF. In DNA, the CDR3 is TGTGCCAGCTACGCAGGGGAAGCTTTCTTT.

V and J are TRBV19 and TRBJ1-5; D unclear. Germline V gives CDR1 LNHDA, CDR2 SQIVND (reference sequence). The CDR3 totals 15 residues. V was shortened by 7 bases and J by 1 base, with 14 bases between the two germline ends. The CDR3 protein is CASTLGGQSNQPQHF. The CDR3 DNA reads TGTGCCAGTACCCTGGGTGGGCAGAGCAATCAGCCCCAGCATTTT.

This chain connects TRBV6-1 to TRBJ1-6; D possibly corresponds to TRBD1 (5 bases). V lost 2 bases and J 0 bases, leaving 14 bases between the germline ends. The CDR3 is 18 residues long. The germline V gene has CDR1 MNHNS and CDR2 SASEGT. This chain's CDR3 is CASSEKGAGASYNSPLHF. CDR3 sequence (DNA): TGTGCCAGCAGTGAAAAAGGGGCGGGAGCCTCCTATAATTCACCCCTCCACTTT.

The chain is built from TRBV27 and TRBJ1-1, with a possible D match to TRBD1 (6 bases). V was pared by 2 bases and J by 4 bases, with 20 bases between. The CDR3 has 17 amino acids. Germline CDR1 is MNHEY and CDR2 is SMNVEV (reference sequence). CDR3 protein: CASSLNPPLGAGTEAFF. The CDR3 bases are TGTGCCAGCAGTTTAAATCCCCCTCTGGGGGCAGGCACTGAAGCTTTCTTT.

V gene TRBV18 combines with J gene TRBJ1-4; D possibly corresponds to TRBD1 (6 bases). Per germline, CDR1 KGHSH and CDR2 LQKENI. This CDR3 region has 15 residues. The germline V and J ends were trimmed by 1 base and 4 bases, with 10 bases remaining between them. CDR3 nucleotide sequence: TGTGCCAGCTCACCACGGGGGCCGGGTAATGAAAAACTGTTTTTT. It encodes CASSPRGPGNEKLFF.

The V gene is TRBV7-9, the J gene TRBJ1-2; possibly TRBD1 for D (5 bases). The CDR3 sequence is 13 residues long. Germline V CDR1 and CDR2: SEHNR, FQNEAQ (reference sequence). V lost 5 bases and J lost 8, with 15 bases in between. DNA of the CDR3: TGTGCCAGCAGCCCCCAATCGGGGCGAGGCTACACCTTC. Protein sequence: CASSPQSGRGYTF.